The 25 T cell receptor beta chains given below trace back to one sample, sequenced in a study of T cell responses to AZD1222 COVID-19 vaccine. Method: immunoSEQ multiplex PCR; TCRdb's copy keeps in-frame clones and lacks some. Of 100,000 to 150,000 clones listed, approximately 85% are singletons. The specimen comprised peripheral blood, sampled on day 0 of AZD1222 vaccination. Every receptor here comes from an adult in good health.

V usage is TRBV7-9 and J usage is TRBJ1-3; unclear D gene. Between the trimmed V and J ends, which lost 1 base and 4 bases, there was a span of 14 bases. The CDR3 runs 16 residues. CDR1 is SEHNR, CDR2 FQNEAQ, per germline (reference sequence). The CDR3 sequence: CASSLGGRAGGNTIYF. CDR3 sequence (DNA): TGTGCCAGCAGCTTAGGAGGAAGGGCAGGCGGAAACACCATATATTTT. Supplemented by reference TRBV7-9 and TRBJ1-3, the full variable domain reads DTGVSQNPRHKITKRGQNVTFRCDPISEHNRLYWYRQTLGQGPEFLTYFQNEAQLEKSRLLSDRFSAERPKGSFSTLEIQRTEQGDSAMYLCASSLGGRAGGNTIYFGEGSWLTVV.

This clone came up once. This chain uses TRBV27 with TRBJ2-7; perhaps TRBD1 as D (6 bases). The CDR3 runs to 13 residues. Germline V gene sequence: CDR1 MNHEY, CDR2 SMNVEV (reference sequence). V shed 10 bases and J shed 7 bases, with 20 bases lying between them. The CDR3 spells CATATGVLGEQYF. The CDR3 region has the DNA TGTGCCACCGCGACAGGAGTACTCGGGGAGCAGTACTTC.

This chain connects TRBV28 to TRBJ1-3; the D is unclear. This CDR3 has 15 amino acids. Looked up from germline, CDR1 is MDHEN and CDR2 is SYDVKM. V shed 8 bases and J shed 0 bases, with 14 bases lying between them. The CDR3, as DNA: TGTGCCAGCTCCATTGGGGTCGCCTCTGGAAACACCATATATTTT. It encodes CASSIGVASGNTIYF.

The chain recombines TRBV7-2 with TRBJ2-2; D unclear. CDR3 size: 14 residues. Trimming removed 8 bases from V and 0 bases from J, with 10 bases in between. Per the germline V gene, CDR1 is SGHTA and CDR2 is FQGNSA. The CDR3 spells CASRPGSNTGELFF. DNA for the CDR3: TGTGCCAGCCGACCAGGATCGAACACCGGGGAGCTGTTTTTT.

CDR3 in amino acids: CASSYGMTGSNIQYF. In DNA form, the CDR3 reads TGTGCCAGCAGTTACGGAATGACAGGGTCGAACATTCAGTACTTC. The genes are TRBV6-5 and TRBJ2-4; TRBD1 matches at 7 bases. Germline CDR1 reads MNHEY; CDR2 reads SVGAGI. J was trimmed by 7 bases and V by 2 bases; bases with no gene match: 8. This CDR3 region has 15 residues.

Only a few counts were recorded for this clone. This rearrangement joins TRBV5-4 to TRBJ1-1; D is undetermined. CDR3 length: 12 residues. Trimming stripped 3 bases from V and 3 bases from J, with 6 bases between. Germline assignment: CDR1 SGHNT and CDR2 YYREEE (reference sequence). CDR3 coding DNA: TGTGCCAGCAGCTCCCCGGACACTGAAGCTTTCTTT. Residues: CASSSPDTEAFF.

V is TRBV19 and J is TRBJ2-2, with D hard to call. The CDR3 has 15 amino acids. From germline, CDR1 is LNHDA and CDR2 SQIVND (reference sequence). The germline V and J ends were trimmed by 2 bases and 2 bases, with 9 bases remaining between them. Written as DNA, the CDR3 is TGTGCCAGTAGTATAAAACTAACAAACACCGGGGAGCTGTTTTTT. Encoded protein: CASSIKLTNTGELFF.

The CDR3 region has the DNA TGTGCCAGCATGGGGTACACTGAAGCTTTCTTT. Translated, it gives CASMGYTEAFF. The rearrangement uses TRBV25-1 and TRBJ1-1; D not certain. The CDR3 consists of 11 residues. V lost 7 bases and J 3 bases, leaving 6 bases between the germline ends. Germline V gene lookup returns CDR1 MGHDK and CDR2 SYGVNS.

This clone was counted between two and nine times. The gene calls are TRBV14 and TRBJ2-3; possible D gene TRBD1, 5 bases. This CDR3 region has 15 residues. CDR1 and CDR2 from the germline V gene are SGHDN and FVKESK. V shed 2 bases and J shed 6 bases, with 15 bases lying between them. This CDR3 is CASSQKGPPWDTQYF. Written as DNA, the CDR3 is TGTGCCAGCAGCCAAAAGGGGCCCCCGTGGGATACGCAGTATTTT.

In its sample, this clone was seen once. Here the CDR3 DNA reads TGTGCCAGCAGTTCTCCGGGCCTAAATGAAAAACTGTTTTTT. The encoded protein is CASSSPGLNEKLFF. The V gene is TRBV28, the J gene TRBJ1-4; D unclear. This CDR3 region has 14 residues. V was trimmed by 4 bases and J by 5 bases, leaving 11 bases between them. The V gene's germline CDR1 is MDHEN and CDR2 SYDVKM.

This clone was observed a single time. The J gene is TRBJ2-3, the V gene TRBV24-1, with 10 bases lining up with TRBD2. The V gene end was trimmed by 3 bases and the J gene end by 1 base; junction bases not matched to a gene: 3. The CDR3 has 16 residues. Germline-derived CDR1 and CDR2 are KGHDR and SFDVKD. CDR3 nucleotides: TGTGCCACCAGTGATCCCGGGACTAGCGGCACAGATACGCAGTATTTT. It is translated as CATSDPGTSGTDTQYF.

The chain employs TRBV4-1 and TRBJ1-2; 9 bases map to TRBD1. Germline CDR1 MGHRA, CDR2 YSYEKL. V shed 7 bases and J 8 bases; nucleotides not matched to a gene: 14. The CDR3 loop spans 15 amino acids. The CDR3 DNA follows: TGCGCCAGCAACTCACTACCGGGGACAGGGTGGGGCTACACCTTC. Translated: CASNSLPGTGWGYTF.

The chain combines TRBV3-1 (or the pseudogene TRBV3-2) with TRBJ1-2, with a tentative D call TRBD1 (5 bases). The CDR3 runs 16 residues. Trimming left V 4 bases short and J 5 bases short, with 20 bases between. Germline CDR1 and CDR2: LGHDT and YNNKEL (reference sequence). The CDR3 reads CASSPTPWGFGYGYTF. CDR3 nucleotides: TGTGCCAGCAGCCCAACCCCGTGGGGGTTCGGGTATGGCTACACCTTC.

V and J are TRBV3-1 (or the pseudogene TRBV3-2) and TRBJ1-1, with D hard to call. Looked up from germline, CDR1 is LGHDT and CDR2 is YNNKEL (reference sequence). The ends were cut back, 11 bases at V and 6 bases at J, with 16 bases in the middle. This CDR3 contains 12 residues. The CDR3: CAQRCLTPEAFF. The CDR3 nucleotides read TGTGCCCAGCGGTGCCTTACTCCTGAAGCTTTCTTT.

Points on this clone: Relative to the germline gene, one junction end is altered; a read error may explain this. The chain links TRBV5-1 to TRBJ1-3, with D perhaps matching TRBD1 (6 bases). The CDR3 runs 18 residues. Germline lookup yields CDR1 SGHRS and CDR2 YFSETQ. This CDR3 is CASSLGQLPGLTGNTIYF. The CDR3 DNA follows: TGCGCCAGCAGTTTGGGACAACTCCCTGGCCTGACTGGAAACACCATATATTTT.

The CDR3 nucleotides are TGTGCCAGCAGTCCATTCGGGGGGGGCCCCTACAATGAGCAGTTCTTC. It yields the protein CASSPFGGGPYNEQFF. The chain combines TRBV6-6 with TRBJ2-1; 8 nucleotides agree with TRBD2. The germline CDR1 and CDR2 sequences are MNHNY and SVGAGI (reference sequence). The CDR3 spans 16 residues. V lost 5 bases, J lost 2 bases, and 8 bases stayed unmatched.

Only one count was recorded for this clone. The chain's CDR3 is CASSLWGGSAQPQHF. The CDR3 nucleotides read TGTGCCAGCAGTTTATGGGGGGGCTCGGCTCAGCCCCAGCATTTT. The gene calls are TRBV28 and TRBJ1-5; D may be TRBD1 (6 bases). The germline V gene has CDR1 MDHEN and CDR2 SYDVKM. This CDR3 region has 15 residues. The V and J ends lost 0 bases and 6 bases respectively, with 12 bases between them.

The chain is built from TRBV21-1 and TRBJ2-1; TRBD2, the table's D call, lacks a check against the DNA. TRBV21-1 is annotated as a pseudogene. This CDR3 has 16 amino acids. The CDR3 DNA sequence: TGTGCCAGCAGCACCCCAAAACTAGCGGGGTACAATGAGCAGTTCTTC. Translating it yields CASSTPKLAGYNEQFF.

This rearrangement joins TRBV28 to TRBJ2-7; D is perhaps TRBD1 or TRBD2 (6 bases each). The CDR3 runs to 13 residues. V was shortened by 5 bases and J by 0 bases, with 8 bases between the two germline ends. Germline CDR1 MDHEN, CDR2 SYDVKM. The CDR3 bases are TGTGCCAGCAGTCGGGGGCTCTCCTACGAGCAGTACTTC. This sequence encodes CASSRGLSYEQYF.

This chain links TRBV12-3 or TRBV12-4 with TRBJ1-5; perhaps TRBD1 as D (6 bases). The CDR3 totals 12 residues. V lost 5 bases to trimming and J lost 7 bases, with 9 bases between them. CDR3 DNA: TGTGCCAGCAGTACAGGGCAACAGCCCCAGCATTTT. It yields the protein CASSTGQQPQHF.

Here the CDR3 reads CASKYGRSGYTF. The CDR3 DNA sequence: TGTGCCAGCAAATACGGCAGATCTGGCTACACCTTC. V usage is TRBV12-3 or TRBV12-4 and J usage is TRBJ1-2; no firm D call. With 7 bases removed from V and 7 bases from J, the gap between germline ends came to 13 bases. CDR3 length: 12 amino acids.

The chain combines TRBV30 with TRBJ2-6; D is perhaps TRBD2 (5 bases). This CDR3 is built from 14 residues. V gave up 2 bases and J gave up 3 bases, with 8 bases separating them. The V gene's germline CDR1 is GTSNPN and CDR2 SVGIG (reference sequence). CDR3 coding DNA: TGTGCCTGGAGTCACCGGGGTGGGGCCAACGTCCTGACTTTC. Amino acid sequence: CAWSHRGGANVLTF.

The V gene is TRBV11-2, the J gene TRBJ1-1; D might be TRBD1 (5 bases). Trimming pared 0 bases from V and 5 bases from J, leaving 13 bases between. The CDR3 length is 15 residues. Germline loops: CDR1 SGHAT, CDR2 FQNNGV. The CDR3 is CASSLESGGRTEAFF. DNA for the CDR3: TGTGCCAGCAGCTTAGAGAGTGGGGGGAGGACTGAAGCTTTCTTT.

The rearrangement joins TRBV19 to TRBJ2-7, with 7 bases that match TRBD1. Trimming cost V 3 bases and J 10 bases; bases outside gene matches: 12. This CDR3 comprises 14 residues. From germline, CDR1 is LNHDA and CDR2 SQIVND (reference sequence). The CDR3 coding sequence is TGTGCCAGTAGTATCCGCGACACAGGGGTGGGACAGTACTTC. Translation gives CASSIRDTGVGQYF.

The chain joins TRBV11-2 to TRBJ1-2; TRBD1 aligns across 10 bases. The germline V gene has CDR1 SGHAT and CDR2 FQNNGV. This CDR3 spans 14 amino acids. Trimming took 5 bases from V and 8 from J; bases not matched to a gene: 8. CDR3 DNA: TGTGCCAGCAGCCAGAGACAGGGGGCGCCCGGCTACACCTTC. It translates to CASSQRQGAPGYTF.